These 27 T cell receptor beta chains came from one sample sequenced in a study of OX40 agonist ivuxolimab in advanced cancers. The data were produced by immunoSEQ multiplex PCR, yet TCRdb's version contains in-frame clones alone and is incomplete. The top ten hold about 2.7% of the sample, which has 52,000 or so clones, around four fifths seen once. The sequenced sample was CD4+ or CD8+ T cells sorted from blood, obtained in a trial of the OX40 agonist ivuxolimab. All receptors come from an adult with an advanced solid tumor such as melanoma, head and neck, liver or kidney cancer.

The V and J genes are TRBV18 and TRBJ1-6; TRBD1 matches at 7 bases. Germline lookup yields CDR1 KGHSH and CDR2 LQKENI. The V gene end was trimmed by 3 bases and the J gene end by 9 bases; junction bases not matched to a gene: 5. The CDR3 spans 14 residues. The DNA for the CDR3 is TGTGCCAGCTCACCGGGACAGCCCGTTTCACCCCTCCACTTT. This encodes CASSPGQPVSPLHF.

The chain is built from TRBV2 and TRBJ2-2, with 8 bases that match TRBD2. Germline assignment: CDR1 SNHLY and CDR2 FYNNEI. The CDR3 has 16 amino acids. V was pared by 3 bases and J by 5 bases, with 8 bases of the junction left unmatched. CDR3 nucleotide sequence: TGTGCCAGCAGTGAGACCGGCGGGAGGAGGACCGGGGAGCTGTTTTTT. Its translation: CASSETGGRRTGELFF.

The chain carries TRBV11-2 and TRBJ2-7, with no clear D. Germline CDR1 reads SGHAT; CDR2 reads FQNNGV. Trimming shortened V by 5 bases and J by 0 bases, and 14 bases separated the two germline ends. The CDR3 is made up of 15 amino acids. The CDR3, as DNA: TGTGCCAGCAGCCGTAGTGCAGATAACTCCTACGAGCAGTACTTC. Protein: CASSRSADNSYEQYF.

The chain recombines TRBV7-2 with TRBJ1-3; 7 bases are a match to TRBD1. This CDR3 comprises 14 residues. V was pared by 4 bases and J by 2 bases, with 2 bases of the junction left unmatched. Germline loops: CDR1 SGHTA, CDR2 FQGNSA. CDR3 nucleotide sequence: TGTGCCAGCAGCTCCGACAGGGCTGGAAACACCATATATTTT. It encodes CASSSDRAGNTIYF.

This chain uses TRBV18 with TRBJ2-2; the D gene could be TRBD1 or TRBD2 (5 bases each). The CDR3 is 16 amino acids. V lost 5 bases to trimming and J lost 2 bases, with 15 bases between them. The V gene's germline CDR1 is KGHSH and CDR2 LQKENI. The CDR3 nucleotides are TGTGCCAGCTCAACGGGACCGCCCATAAACACCGGGGAGCTGTTTTTT. As protein: CASSTGPPINTGELFF.

In its sample, this clone is medium-sized. The chain couples TRBV5-4 to TRBJ2-2, with TRBD2 identical over 7 bases. J gave up 4 bases and V 3 bases, and 12 bases lay outside the gene matches. Germline loops: CDR1 SGHNT, CDR2 YYREEE (reference sequence). This CDR3 contains 17 residues. This CDR3 is CASSSFGTTGGTGELFF. The CDR3 DNA sequence: TGTGCCAGCAGCTCCTTTGGGACTACCGGGGGCACCGGGGAGCTGTTTTTT.

This clone turned up a few times. CDR3 DNA: TGTGCCAGCAGTGAACGGGAGGGTGAGCAGTTCTTC. Translation: CASSEREGEQFF. V and J are TRBV2 and TRBJ2-1; 8 bases line up with TRBD2. The CDR3 loop spans 12 amino acids. Germline-derived CDR1 and CDR2 are SNHLY and FYNNEI. V shed 2 bases, J shed 9 bases, and the junction held 0 bases outside the gene matches.

This chain joins TRBV6-1 and TRBJ2-7, with TRBD2 matching 10 bases. The CDR3 length is 16 residues. CDR1 and CDR2 (germline): MNHNS, SASEGT. The trim removed 0 bases at V and 5 bases at J, leaving 7 bases unmatched. The CDR3 sequence is CASSEAPSGGGHEQYF. For the CDR3, the DNA is TGTGCCAGCAGTGAAGCTCCGAGCGGGGGGGGTCACGAGCAGTACTTC.

The gene calls are TRBV10-3 and TRBJ2-7; no reliable D call. CDR3 length: 14 amino acids. Germline V gene data show CDR1 as ENHRY and CDR2 as SYGVKD. Trimming removed 4 bases at V and 4 bases at J, with 14 bases between. This chain's CDR3 is CAISVDAAAYEQYF. CDR3 DNA: TGTGCCATCAGTGTGGACGCCGCCGCGTACGAGCAGTACTTC.

The chain is built from TRBV7-2 and TRBJ2-1; a weak D match, TRBD2 (6 bases). Trimming removed 1 base from V and 0 bases from J, with 10 bases in between. Per the germline V gene, CDR1 is SGHTA and CDR2 is FQGNSA. The CDR3 contains 16 residues. CDR3 coding DNA: TGTGCCAGCAGCTTAGTAGCGGCAAACTCCTACAATGAGCAGTTCTTC. Its translation is CASSLVAANSYNEQFF.

The DNA of the CDR3 is TGTGCCAGCAGCTTGGTCGGAGGGGGGGCCGTAGATACGCAGTATTTT. Encoded protein: CASSLVGGGAVDTQYF. The J gene is TRBJ2-3, the V gene TRBV7-8; D may be TRBD2 (7 bases). Trimming took 3 bases from V and 5 from J, leaving 18 bases between them. The CDR3 loop spans 16 amino acids. CDR1 and CDR2 from the germline V gene are SGHVS and FQNEAQ.

This rearrangement joins TRBV4-2 to TRBJ2-3; no firm D call. Between the trimmed V and J ends, which lost 0 bases and 6 bases, there was a span of 7 bases. Germline values: CDR1 LGHNA, CDR2 YNFKEQ. The CDR3 contains 13 residues. The CDR3: CASSQDISDTQYF. The CDR3 coding sequence is TGTGCCAGCAGCCAAGATATTTCTGATACGCAGTATTTT.

The CDR3 protein is CAWSWGRTSNSPLHF. DNA of the CDR3: TGTGCCTGGAGTTGGGGCAGGACAAGTAATTCACCCCTCCACTTT. This chain joins TRBV30 and TRBJ1-6; perhaps TRBD1 as D (5 bases). V was clipped by 2 bases and J by 6 bases, with 14 bases between them. Germline V lookup: CDR1 GTSNPN, CDR2 SVGIG (reference sequence). The CDR3 sequence is 15 residues long.

The chain joins TRBV18 to TRBJ1-1; 9 positions agree with TRBD1. The CDR3 has 14 residues. Germline lookup yields CDR1 KGHSH and CDR2 LQKENI. V gave up 3 bases and J gave up 5 bases; unmatched junction bases: 4. The CDR3 spells CASSPGTGRTEAFF. Here the CDR3 DNA reads TGTGCCAGCTCACCCGGGACAGGGAGGACTGAAGCTTTCTTT.

This clone was counted a single time. This chain uses TRBV7-8 with TRBJ2-3; tentative D call: TRBD1 (6 bases). The germline CDR1 and CDR2 sequences are SGHVS and FQNEAQ. Trimming took 5 bases from V and 5 from J, leaving 14 bases between them. This CDR3 has 14 amino acids. The CDR3 DNA reads TGTGCCAGCAGCAATACAGGGACGGGAGATACGCAGTATTTT. Its translation: CASSNTGTGDTQYF.

The rearrangement joins TRBV6-1 to TRBJ2-2; D possibly corresponds to TRBD1 (6 bases). Germline V gives CDR1 MNHNS, CDR2 SASEGT. The V and J ends lost 6 bases and 0 bases respectively, with 11 bases between them. This CDR3 contains 15 residues. The CDR3: CASRGTTPNTGELFF. CDR3 coding DNA: TGTGCCAGCAGGGGGACAACACCGAACACCGGGGAGCTGTTTTTT.

The chain recombines TRBV10-3 with TRBJ2-1; 7 nucleotides line up with TRBD1. This CDR3 contains 15 residues. V trimming: 0 bases; J trimming: 5 bases; junction bases outside the gene matches: 4. Germline V lookup: CDR1 ENHRY, CDR2 SYGVKD. The chain's CDR3 is CAISESDRENNEQFF. CDR3 DNA: TGTGCCATCAGTGAGTCCGACAGGGAGAACAATGAGCAGTTCTTC.

The chain couples TRBV19 to TRBJ2-7; maybe TRBD2 (6 bases). Trimming pared 6 bases from V and 0 bases from J, leaving 12 bases between. The CDR3 runs 14 residues. The germline V gene encodes CDR1 LNHDA and CDR2 SQIVND (reference sequence). The CDR3 nucleotides are TGTGCCAGTAGCTGGGACTTTGCCTCCTACGAGCAGTACTTC. Protein sequence: CASSWDFASYEQYF.

The table lists this clone with a count of one. This chain connects TRBV5-1 to TRBJ2-2; no clear D gene. The CDR3 is made up of 16 amino acids. V lost 0 bases and J lost 2, with 11 bases in between. The germline V gene encodes CDR1 SGHRS and CDR2 YFSETQ. CDR3 loop: CASSLVALTNTGELFF. The CDR3 region has the DNA TGCGCCAGCAGCTTGGTGGCGCTAACTAACACCGGGGAGCTGTTTTTT.

V gene TRBV6-4 combines with J gene TRBJ2-1; TRBD1 aligns across 7 bases. Germline CDR1 is MRHNA and CDR2 is SNTAGT. The junction had 10 bases not matched to a gene; V was cut back by 8 bases and J by 6 bases. This CDR3 spans 14 amino acids. CDR3 in amino acids: CASSNAGGLNEQFF. The CDR3, as DNA: TGTGCCAGCTCTAACGCAGGGGGTCTCAATGAGCAGTTCTTC.

The chain uses TRBV2 and TRBJ2-5; possibly TRBD1 or TRBD2 for D (5 bases each). The germline gives CDR1 SNHLY, CDR2 FYNNEI. This CDR3 is built from 15 residues. Trimming pared 5 bases from V and 2 bases from J, leaving 15 bases between. The CDR3 region has the DNA TGTGCCAGCAGTTTAATCCAGGGAGAACAAGAGACCCAGTACTTC. The encoded protein is CASSLIQGEQETQYF.

The rearrangement uses TRBV7-6 and TRBJ1-6; D remains unclear. This CDR3 spans 14 amino acids. Germline V CDR1 and CDR2: SGHVS, FNYEAQ. Trimming took off 1 base at V and 7 bases at J, with 8 bases between the two ends. CDR3 amino acids: CASSLGGLNSPLHF. In DNA, the CDR3 is TGTGCCAGCAGCTTAGGAGGCCTAAATTCACCCCTCCACTTT.

This chain connects TRBV2 to TRBJ2-2; the D is unclear. Between the trimmed V and J ends, which lost 4 bases and 4 bases, there was a span of 10 bases. CDR1 and CDR2 from the germline V gene are SNHLY and FYNNEI. The CDR3 runs to 14 residues. This CDR3 reads CASSVARSTGELFF. In nucleotides, the CDR3 is TGTGCCAGCAGTGTGGCTAGAAGCACCGGGGAGCTGTTTTTT.

Turning to this clone: Additional DNA sequences in this sample encode the identical CDR3. The chain employs TRBV6-5 and TRBJ1-2; 8 bases map to TRBD1. The CDR3 has 14 amino acids. V was clipped by 4 bases and J by 9 bases; unmatched bases: 10. Looked up from germline, CDR1 is MNHEY and CDR2 is SVGAGI. The DNA for the CDR3 is TGTGCCAGCAGTTTGACAGGGGCTATAAGGAGCTACACCTTC. Its translation: CASSLTGAIRSYTF.

The chain employs TRBV18 and TRBJ2-7; no clear D. V was clipped by 6 bases and J by 3 bases, with 15 bases between them. Germline assignment: CDR1 KGHSH and CDR2 LQKENI. This CDR3 is 14 amino acids long. In nucleotides, the CDR3 is TGTGCCAGCTCGCCGACCGACGGCGGCTACGAGCAGTACTTC. This gives the protein CASSPTDGGYEQYF.

V and J are TRBV19 and TRBJ1-3, with 8 bases identical to TRBD1. The CDR3 runs 16 residues. V gave up 4 bases and J gave up 1 base; unmatched junction bases: 6. Germline assignment: CDR1 LNHDA and CDR2 SQIVND (reference sequence). CDR3 nucleotides: TGTGCCAGTAGTAATTCGCAGGGGGCTTCTGGAAACACCATATATTTT. The encoded protein is CASSNSQGASGNTIYF.

This clone is a singleton in its sample. This chain links TRBV27 with TRBJ2-3; 8 bases are a match to TRBD2. The germline V gene has CDR1 MNHEY and CDR2 SMNVEV (reference sequence). V shed 5 bases, J shed 3 bases, and the junction held 7 bases outside the gene matches. CDR3 length equals 15 residues. CDR3 coding DNA: TGTGCCAGCAGTAGCCCGGGAGGGCGAACAGATACGCAGTATTTT. Its protein is CASSSPGGRTDTQYF.